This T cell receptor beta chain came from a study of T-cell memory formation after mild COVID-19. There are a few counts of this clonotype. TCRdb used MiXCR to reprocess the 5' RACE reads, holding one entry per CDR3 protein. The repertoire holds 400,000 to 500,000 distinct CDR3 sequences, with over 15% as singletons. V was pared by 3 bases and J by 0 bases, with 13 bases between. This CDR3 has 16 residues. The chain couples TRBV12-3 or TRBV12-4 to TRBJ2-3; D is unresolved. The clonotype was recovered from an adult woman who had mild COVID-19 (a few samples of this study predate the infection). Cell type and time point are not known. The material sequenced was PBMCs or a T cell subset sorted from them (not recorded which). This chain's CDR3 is CASSLGRRHSTDTQYF. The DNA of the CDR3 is TGTGCCAGCAGTTTGGGTCGGCGGCATAGCACAGATACGCAGTATTTT.